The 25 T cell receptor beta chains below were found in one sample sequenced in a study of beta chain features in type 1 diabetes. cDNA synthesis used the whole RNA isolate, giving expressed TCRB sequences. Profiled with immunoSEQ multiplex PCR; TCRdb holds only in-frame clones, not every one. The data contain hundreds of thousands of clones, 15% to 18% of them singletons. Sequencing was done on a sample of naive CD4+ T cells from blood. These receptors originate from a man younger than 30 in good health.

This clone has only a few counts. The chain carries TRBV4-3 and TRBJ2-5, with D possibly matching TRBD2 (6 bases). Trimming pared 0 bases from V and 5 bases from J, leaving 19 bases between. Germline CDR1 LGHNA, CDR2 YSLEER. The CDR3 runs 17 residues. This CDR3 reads CASSQDKVAGRPETQYF. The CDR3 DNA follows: TGCGCCAGCAGCCAAGATAAGGTGGCGGGACGCCCCGAGACCCAGTACTTC.

The CDR3 spells CSVETGEPEQYF. CDR3 in DNA: TGCAGCGTTGAGACAGGGGAGCCCGAGCAGTACTTC. The V gene is TRBV29-1, the J gene TRBJ2-7; 8 bases match TRBD1. The CDR3 is made up of 12 amino acids. Germline loops: CDR1 SQVTM, CDR2 ANQGSEA. V lost 3 bases, J lost 6 bases, and 4 bases stayed unmatched.

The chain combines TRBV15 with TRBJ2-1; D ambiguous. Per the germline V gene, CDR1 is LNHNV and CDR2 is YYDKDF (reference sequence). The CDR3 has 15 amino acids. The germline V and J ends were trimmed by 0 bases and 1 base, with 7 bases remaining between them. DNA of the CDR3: TGTGCCACCAGCAGAGAAACGGGTTCCTACAATGAGCAGTTCTTC. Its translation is CATSRETGSYNEQFF.

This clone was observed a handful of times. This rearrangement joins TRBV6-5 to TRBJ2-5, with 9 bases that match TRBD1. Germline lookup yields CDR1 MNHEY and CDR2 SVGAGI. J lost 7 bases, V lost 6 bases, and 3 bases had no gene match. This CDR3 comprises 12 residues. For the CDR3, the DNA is TGTGCCAGCAGACAGGGGGCTGGGACCCAGTACTTC. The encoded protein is CASRQGAGTQYF.

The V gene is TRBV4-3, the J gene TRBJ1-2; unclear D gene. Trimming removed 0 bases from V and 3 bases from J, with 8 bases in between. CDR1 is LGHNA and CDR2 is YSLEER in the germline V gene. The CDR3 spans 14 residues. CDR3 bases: TGCGCCAGCAGCCAAGATGGGAGGGACTATGGCTACACCTTC. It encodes CASSQDGRDYGYTF.

The CDR3: CASSSIRDRGLSEKLFF. CDR3 in DNA: TGTGCCAGCAGCAGTATCAGGGACAGGGGGTTGAGTGAAAAACTGTTTTTT. The V call is TRBV13, the J call TRBJ1-4; 11 nucleotides agree with TRBD1. The CDR3 is 17 residues long. The ends lost 5 bases at V and 7 bases at J; junction bases unmatched: 12. Germline CDR1 is PRHDT and CDR2 is FYEKMQ (reference sequence).

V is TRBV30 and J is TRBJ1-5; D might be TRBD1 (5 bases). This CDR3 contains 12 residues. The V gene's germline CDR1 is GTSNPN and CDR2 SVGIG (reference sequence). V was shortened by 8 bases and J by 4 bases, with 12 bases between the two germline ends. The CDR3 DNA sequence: TGTGCCCTCGGCGGGGGAAATCAGCCCCAGCATTTT. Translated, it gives CALGGGNQPQHF.

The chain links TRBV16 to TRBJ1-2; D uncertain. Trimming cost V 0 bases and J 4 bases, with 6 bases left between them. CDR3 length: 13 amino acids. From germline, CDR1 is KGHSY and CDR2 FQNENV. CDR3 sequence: CASSQSGSYGYTF. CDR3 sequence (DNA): TGTGCCAGCAGCCAATCGGGCAGCTATGGCTACACCTTC.

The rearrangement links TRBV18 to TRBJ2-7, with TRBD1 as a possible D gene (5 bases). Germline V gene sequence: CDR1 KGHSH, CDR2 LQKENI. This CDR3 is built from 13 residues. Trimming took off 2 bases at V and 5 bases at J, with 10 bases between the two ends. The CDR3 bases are TGTGCCAGCTCACCAAACATCAGGGACGAGCAGTACTTC. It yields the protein CASSPNIRDEQYF.

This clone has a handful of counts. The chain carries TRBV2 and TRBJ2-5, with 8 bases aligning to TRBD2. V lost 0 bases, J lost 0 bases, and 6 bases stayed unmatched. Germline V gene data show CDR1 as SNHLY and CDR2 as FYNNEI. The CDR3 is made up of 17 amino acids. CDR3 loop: CASSEARAGGHQETQYF. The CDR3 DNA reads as TGTGCCAGCAGTGAAGCGAGGGCGGGAGGCCACCAAGAGACCCAGTACTTC.

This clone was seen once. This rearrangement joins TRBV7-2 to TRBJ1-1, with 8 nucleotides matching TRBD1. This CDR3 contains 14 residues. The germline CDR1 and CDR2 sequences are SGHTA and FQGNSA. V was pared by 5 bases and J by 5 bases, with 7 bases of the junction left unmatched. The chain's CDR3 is CASSARGRLTEAFF. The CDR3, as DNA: TGTGCCAGCAGCGCCAGGGGGCGGCTGACTGAAGCTTTCTTT.

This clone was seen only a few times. CDR3 in DNA: TGTGCCAGCTCATCCATGACAGGGGGCCCGGGTCAGCCCCAGCATTTT. It yields the protein CASSSMTGGPGQPQHF. The chain combines TRBV18 with TRBJ1-5, with TRBD1 matching 10 bases. V lost 5 bases and J lost 6; bases outside the gene matches: 10. CDR3 size: 16 residues. From germline, CDR1 is KGHSH and CDR2 LQKENI.

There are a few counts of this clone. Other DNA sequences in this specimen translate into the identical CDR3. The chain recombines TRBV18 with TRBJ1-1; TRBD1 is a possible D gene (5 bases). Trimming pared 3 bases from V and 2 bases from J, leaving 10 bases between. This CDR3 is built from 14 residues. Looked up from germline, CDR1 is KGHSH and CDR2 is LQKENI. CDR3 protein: CASSPQGQNTEAFF. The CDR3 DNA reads TGTGCCAGCTCACCTCAGGGCCAAAACACTGAAGCTTTCTTT.

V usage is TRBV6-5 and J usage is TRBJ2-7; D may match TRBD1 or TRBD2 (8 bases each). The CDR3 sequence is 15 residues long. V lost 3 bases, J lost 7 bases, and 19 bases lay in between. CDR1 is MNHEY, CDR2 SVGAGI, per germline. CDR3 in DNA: TGTGCCAGCAGTTATTGGGACAGGCCGGGGGGGGAGCAGTACTTC. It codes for CASSYWDRPGGEQYF.

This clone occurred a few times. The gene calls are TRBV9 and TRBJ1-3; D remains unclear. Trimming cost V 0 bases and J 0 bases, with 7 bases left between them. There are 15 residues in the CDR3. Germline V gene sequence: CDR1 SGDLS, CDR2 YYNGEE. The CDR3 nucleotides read TGTGCCAGCAGCGTAGCCGCAGTCTCTGGAAACACCATATATTTT. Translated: CASSVAAVSGNTIYF.

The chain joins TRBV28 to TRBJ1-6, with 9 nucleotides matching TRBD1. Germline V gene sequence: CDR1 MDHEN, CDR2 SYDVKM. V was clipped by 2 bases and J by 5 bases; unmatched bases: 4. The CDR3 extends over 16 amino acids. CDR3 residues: CASSLDRGYNNSPLHF. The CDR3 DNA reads TGTGCCAGCAGTTTAGACAGGGGGTATAATAATTCACCCCTCCACTTT.

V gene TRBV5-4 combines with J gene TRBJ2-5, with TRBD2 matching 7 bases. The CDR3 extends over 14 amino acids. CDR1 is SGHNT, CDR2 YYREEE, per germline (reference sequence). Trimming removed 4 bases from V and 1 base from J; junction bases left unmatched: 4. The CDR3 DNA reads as TGTGCCAGCAGCCCAGGGACTACCCAAGAGACCCAGTACTTC. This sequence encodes CASSPGTTQETQYF.

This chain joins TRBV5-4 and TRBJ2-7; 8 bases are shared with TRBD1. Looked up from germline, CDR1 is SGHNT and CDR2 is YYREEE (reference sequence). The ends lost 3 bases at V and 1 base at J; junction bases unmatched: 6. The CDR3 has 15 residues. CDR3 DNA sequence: TGTGCCAGCAGCTCCCGGAGACAGGGGTCCTACGAGCAGTACTTC. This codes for CASSSRRQGSYEQYF.

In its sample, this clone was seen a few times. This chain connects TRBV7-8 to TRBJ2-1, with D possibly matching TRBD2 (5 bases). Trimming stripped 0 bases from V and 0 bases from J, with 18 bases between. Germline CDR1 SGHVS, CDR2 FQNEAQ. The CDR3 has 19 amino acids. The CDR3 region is CASSLAGRLRRSSYNEQFF. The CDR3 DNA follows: TGTGCCAGCAGCTTAGCGGGTCGTCTGCGGAGGAGCTCCTACAATGAGCAGTTCTTC.

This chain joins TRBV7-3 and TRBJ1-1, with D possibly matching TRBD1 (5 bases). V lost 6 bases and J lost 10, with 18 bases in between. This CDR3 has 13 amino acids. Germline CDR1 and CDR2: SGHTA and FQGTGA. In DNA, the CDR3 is TGTGCCAGCAGACGAACCGGGACCCAAACAGCTTTCTTT. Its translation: CASRRTGTQTAFF. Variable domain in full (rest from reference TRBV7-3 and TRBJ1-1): GAGVSQTPSNKVTEKGKYVELRCDPISGHTALYWYRQSLGQGPEFLIYFQGTGAADDSGLPNDRFFAVRPEGSVSTLKIQRTERGDSAVYLCASRRTGTQTAFFGQGTRLTVV.

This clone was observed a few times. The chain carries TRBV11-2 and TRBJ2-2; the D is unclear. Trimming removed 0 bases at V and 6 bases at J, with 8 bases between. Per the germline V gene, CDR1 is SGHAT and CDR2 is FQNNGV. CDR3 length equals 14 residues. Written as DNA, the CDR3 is TGTGCCAGCAGCTTAGAATCCGCCCCCGGGGAGCTGTTTTTT. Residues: CASSLESAPGELFF.

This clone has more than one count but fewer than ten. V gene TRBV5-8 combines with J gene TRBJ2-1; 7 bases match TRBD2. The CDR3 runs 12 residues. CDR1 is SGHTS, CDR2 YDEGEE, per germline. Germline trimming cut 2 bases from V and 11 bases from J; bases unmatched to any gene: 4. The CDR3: CASSFRGEKQFF. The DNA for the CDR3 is TGTGCCAGCAGCTTCCGGGGGGAGAAGCAGTTCTTC.

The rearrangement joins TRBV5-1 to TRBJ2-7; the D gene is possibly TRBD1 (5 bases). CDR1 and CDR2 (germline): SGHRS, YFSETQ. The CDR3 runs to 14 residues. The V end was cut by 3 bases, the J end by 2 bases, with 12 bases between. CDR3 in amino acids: CASSSQGSTYEQYF. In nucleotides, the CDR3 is TGCGCCAGCAGCTCGCAGGGCTCCACCTACGAGCAGTACTTC.

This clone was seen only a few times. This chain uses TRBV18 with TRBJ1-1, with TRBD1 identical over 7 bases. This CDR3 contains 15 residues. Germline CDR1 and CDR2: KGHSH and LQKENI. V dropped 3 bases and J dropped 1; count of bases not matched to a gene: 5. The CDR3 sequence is CASSPNRGRNTEAFF. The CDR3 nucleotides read TGTGCCAGCTCACCCAACAGGGGTAGGAACACTGAAGCTTTCTTT.

CDR3 sequence: CSVEAYRGPSSYNEQFF. CDR3 bases: TGCAGCGTTGAAGCTTACCGCGGACCGAGCTCCTACAATGAGCAGTTCTTC. The chain carries TRBV29-1 and TRBJ2-1; D remains ambiguous. The CDR3 has 17 amino acids. Germline V CDR1 and CDR2: SQVTM, ANQGSEA. Trimming left V 1 base short and J 0 bases short, with 16 bases between.